What follows are 16 T cell receptor beta chains derived from one specimen sequenced in a study. Via MiXCR, TCRdb re-called the RT-PCR reads, giving one row per CDR3 protein. The repertoire includes about 680,000 distinct CDR3 sequences, 12% to 15% of them detected once, and around 3.3% sits in the top ten. The sequenced sample consisted of memory CD4+ T cells from blood. Every receptor here comes from a female donor in good health, serving as a healthy control.

This clonotype was recorded only once. The rearrangement joins TRBV6-2 or TRBV6-3 to TRBJ1-2; D is undetermined. Per germline, CDR1 MNHEY and CDR2 SVGEGT. The CDR3 spans 14 residues. Trimming stripped 4 bases from V and 5 bases from J, with 14 bases between. The DNA of the CDR3 is TGTGCCAGCAGTTCCCGGACGCACGATTATGGCTACACCTTC. It encodes CASSSRTHDYGYTF.

This clonotype has a handful of counts. V is TRBV12-5 and J is TRBJ2-5; no firm D call. The CDR3 contains 13 residues. CDR1 LGHNT and CDR2 FRNRAP come from the germline V gene. V shed 6 bases and J shed 7 bases, with 15 bases lying between them. The CDR3 loop is CASGASEVGTQYF. CDR3 coding DNA: TGTGCTAGTGGCGCCTCAGAGGTGGGGACCCAGTACTTC.

This clonotype showed up many times. CDR3: CASSFGGQDEKLFF. In nucleotides, the CDR3 is TGTGCCAGCAGTTTCGGTGGACAGGATGAAAAACTGTTTTTT. The J gene is TRBJ1-4, the V gene TRBV27; 7 bases match TRBD1. From germline, CDR1 is MNHEY and CDR2 SMNVEV (reference sequence). CDR3 length: 14 residues. J was trimmed by 6 bases and V by 3 bases; bases with no gene match: 4.

The gene calls are TRBV6-2 or TRBV6-3 and TRBJ1-1; 10 bases line up with TRBD1. Germline CDR1 and CDR2: MNHEY and SVGEGT. Trimming at V came to 5 bases and at J to 12 bases, leaving 6 bases not matched to a gene. The length of the CDR3 is 12 residues. CDR3 region: CASSRDRGQTFF. CDR3 sequence (DNA): TGTGCCAGCAGTAGGGACAGGGGACAAACTTTCTTT.

This clonotype was picked up many times. This chain links TRBV27 with TRBJ2-2; D gene uncertain. The CDR3 extends over 14 amino acids. Germline CDR1 and CDR2: MNHEY and SMNVEV (reference sequence). Deletions cut 5 bases from V and 4 bases from J, with 11 bases between. CDR3 bases: TGTGCCAGCAGTAGGACCCCGGTCACCGGGGAGCTGTTTTTT. Translated, it gives CASSRTPVTGELFF.

This rearrangement joins TRBV5-4 to TRBJ2-7, with TRBD1 identical over 8 bases. With V trimmed by 4 bases and J by 2 bases, 5 bases remained unmatched. The CDR3 runs to 14 residues. Germline V gene sequence: CDR1 SGHNT, CDR2 YYREEE (reference sequence). CDR3 loop: CASSGGQETYEQYF. As DNA, the CDR3 is TGTGCCAGCAGCGGGGGACAGGAAACCTACGAGCAGTACTTC. The full variable domain, rest sourced from reference TRBV5-4 and TRBJ2-7, is ETGVTQSPTHLIKTRGQQVTLRCSSQSGHNTVSWYQQALGQGPQFIFQYYREEENGRGNFPPRFSGLQFPNYSSELNVNALELDDSALYLCASSGGQETYEQYFGPGTRLTVT.

This clonotype was found many times. The chain is built from TRBV29-1 and TRBJ1-6; tentative D call: TRBD1 (5 bases). Germline assignment: CDR1 SQVTM and CDR2 ANQGSEA. V dropped 7 bases and J dropped 3 bases, with 16 bases sitting between them. This CDR3 is 15 amino acids long. CDR3 protein: CSGCLNRRYNSPLHF. Here the CDR3 DNA reads TGCAGCGGTTGCCTTAACAGGCGCTATAATTCACCCCTCCACTTT.

This clonotype was seen many times. V is TRBV29-1 and J is TRBJ1-5; tentatively, D is TRBD1 (5 bases). Germline V gives CDR1 SQVTM, CDR2 ANQGSEA. CDR3 length equals 12 residues. Trimming shortened V by 2 bases and J by 10 bases, and 12 bases separated the two germline ends. In DNA, the CDR3 is TGCAGCGTTGAAAGTTTTGGGGGACCCCAGCATTTT. This encodes CSVESFGGPQHF.

About this clonotype itself: A much larger clone lies a single base off, so this may be a read error. The chain uses TRBV7-9 and TRBJ2-5, with D perhaps matching TRBD1 (6 bases). The germline CDR1 and CDR2 sequences are SEHNR and FQNEAQ (reference sequence). V was pared by 4 bases and J by 5 bases, with 11 bases between. This CDR3 region has 13 residues. DNA of the CDR3: TGTGCCAGCAGCTACAGGGCTGGGGAGACCCAGTACTTC. Its translation: CASSYRAGETQYF.

This clonotype was recorded a few times. V gene TRBV15 combines with J gene TRBJ2-7; 7 bases map to TRBD1. The CDR3 has 14 amino acids. With 1 base clipped from V and 5 bases from J, the junction kept 5 bases outside the gene matches. Germline loops: CDR1 LNHNV, CDR2 YYDKDF (reference sequence). In DNA, the CDR3 is TGTGCCACCAGCAGAGGAGACAGGGCCCACGAGCAGTACTTC. This encodes CATSRGDRAHEQYF.

This clonotype was observed at least ten times. The chain carries TRBV10-2 and TRBJ2-5; D may be TRBD2 (5 bases). V was clipped by 4 bases and J by 9 bases, with 15 bases between them. CDR1 and CDR2 (germline): WSHSY, SAAADI. The CDR3 runs to 13 residues. The DNA of the CDR3 is TGCGCCAGCAGTGTACTCCCTCAGGAGGCCCAGTACTTC. Its protein is CASSVLPQEAQYF.

This chain joins TRBV30 and TRBJ2-7; no clear D. V gave up 2 bases and J gave up 2 bases, with 10 bases separating them. This CDR3 is 13 amino acids long. Germline assignment: CDR1 GTSNPN and CDR2 SVGIG (reference sequence). The CDR3 spells CAWSLGSTYEQYF. CDR3 DNA sequence: TGTGCCTGGAGTTTAGGCAGTACCTACGAGCAGTACTTC.

This clonotype was seen more than once but under ten times. The rearrangement joins TRBV10-3 to TRBJ2-1; 12 positions agree with TRBD1. CDR3 length: 15 residues. Germline-derived CDR1 and CDR2 are ENHRY and SYGVKD. J was trimmed by 6 bases and V by 6 bases; bases with no gene match: 6. The CDR3: CAIRPGQGAVNEQFF. As DNA, the CDR3 is TGTGCCATCAGGCCGGGACAGGGGGCAGTCAATGAGCAGTTCTTC.

This sequence joins TRBV20-1 and TRBJ1-1; no firm D call. This CDR3 region has 13 residues. The V end was cut by 3 bases, the J end by 3 bases, with 11 bases between. Germline V gene data show CDR1 as DFQATT and CDR2 as SNEGSKA (reference sequence). DNA for the CDR3: TGCAGTGCTAGGGGCTTAAGCCACACTGAAGCTTTCTTT. This gives the protein CSARGLSHTEAFF.

The chain has TRBV2 and TRBJ2-5; TRBD1 matches at 7 bases. CDR1 and CDR2 (germline): SNHLY, FYNNEI. The V gene end was trimmed by 5 bases and the J gene end by 2 bases; junction bases not matched to a gene: 17. This CDR3 spans 18 amino acids. CDR3 protein: CASSTLKLRQGAQETQYF. The CDR3 nucleotides read TGTGCCAGCAGTACCCTAAAATTGCGACAGGGAGCTCAAGAGACCCAGTACTTC.

This clonotype was recorded at least ten times. This chain uses TRBV6-1 with TRBJ2-7; 8 positions match TRBD2. The CDR3 length is 14 residues. V trimming: 8 bases; J trimming: 2 bases; junction bases outside the gene matches: 8. The germline V gene has CDR1 MNHNS and CDR2 SASEGT. Here the CDR3 DNA reads TGTGCCAGCGTTGGACTAGCCGAAACCTACGAGCAGTACTTC. Protein: CASVGLAETYEQYF.